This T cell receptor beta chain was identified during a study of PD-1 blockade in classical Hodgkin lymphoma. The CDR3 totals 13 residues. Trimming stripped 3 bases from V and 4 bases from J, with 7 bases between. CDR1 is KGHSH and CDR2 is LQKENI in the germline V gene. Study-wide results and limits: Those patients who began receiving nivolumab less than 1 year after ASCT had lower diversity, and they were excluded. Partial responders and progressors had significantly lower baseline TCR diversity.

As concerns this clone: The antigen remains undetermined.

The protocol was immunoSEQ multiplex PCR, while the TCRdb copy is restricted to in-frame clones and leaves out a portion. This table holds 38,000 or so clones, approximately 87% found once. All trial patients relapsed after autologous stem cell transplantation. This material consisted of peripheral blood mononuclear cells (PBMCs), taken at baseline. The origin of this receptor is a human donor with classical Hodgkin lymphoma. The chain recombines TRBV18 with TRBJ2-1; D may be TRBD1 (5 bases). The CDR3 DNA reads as TGTGCCAGCTCACCTGACAGTTACAATGAGCAGTTCTTC. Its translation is CASSPDSYNEQFF.